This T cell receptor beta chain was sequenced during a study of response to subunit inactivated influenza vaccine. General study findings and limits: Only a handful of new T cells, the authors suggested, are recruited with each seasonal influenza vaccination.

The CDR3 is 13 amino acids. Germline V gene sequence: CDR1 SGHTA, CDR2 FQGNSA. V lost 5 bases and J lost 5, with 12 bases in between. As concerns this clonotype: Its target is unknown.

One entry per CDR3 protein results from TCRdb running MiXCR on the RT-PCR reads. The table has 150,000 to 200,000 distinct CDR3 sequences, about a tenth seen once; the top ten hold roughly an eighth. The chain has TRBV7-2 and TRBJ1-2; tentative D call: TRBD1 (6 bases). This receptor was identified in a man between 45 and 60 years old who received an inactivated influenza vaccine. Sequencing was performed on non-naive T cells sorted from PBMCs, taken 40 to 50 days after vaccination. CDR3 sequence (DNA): TGTGCCAGCAGCCGGGACAAGCAATATGGCTACACCTTC. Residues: CASSRDKQYGYTF.